Each of the 3 T cell receptor beta chains below was sequenced from the same sample in a study of blood T cell repertoires in COVID-19 (dated by TCRdb to the early 2020s). The library was generated by the immunoSEQ multiplex PCR assay. This is the immuneACCESS table as TCRdb keeps it, with only in-frame sequences that have V and J called. A part of the clones is gone; compared with another copy, unresolved V genes explain less than half, and the rest is unexplained. The sample table shows some 150,000 clones, and around nine tenths are seen once. About 10% of the sample is in the top ten clones. The sequenced sample was peripheral blood. The receptors were gathered from a man in his fifties or sixties with active or convalescent COVID-19.

The chain links TRBV7-2 to TRBJ1-2, with unresolved D. CDR1 is SGHTA and CDR2 is FQGNSA in the germline V gene. Trimming left V 5 bases short and J 8 bases short, with 18 bases between. The CDR3 runs to 14 residues. This CDR3 reads CASSPLQSPYGYTF. CDR3 DNA: TGTGCCAGCAGCCCCTTACAATCCCCGTACGGCTACACCTTC.

This chain's CDR3 is CASSSRYGGRVGGTQYF. CDR3 bases: TGTGCCAGCAGCTCTAGATATGGCGGGAGGGTTGGAGGGACGCAGTATTTT. J is TRBJ2-3 and V is TRBV7-8; 9 positions agree with TRBD2. The CDR3 has 17 residues. V lost 4 bases, J lost 9 bases, and 17 bases stayed unmatched. Germline V gene data show CDR1 as SGHVS and CDR2 as FQNEAQ.

The CDR3 nucleotides are TGTGCCAGCAGTGGCCCACTTCTAGGTCCTACGGAGCAGTACTTC. This translates into CASSGPLLGPTEQYF. This rearrangement joins TRBV2 to TRBJ2-7; no reliable D call. The V and J ends lost 4 bases and 7 bases respectively, with 20 bases between them. The CDR3 length is 15 residues. CDR1 is SNHLY, CDR2 FYNNEI, per germline.